Given below is one T cell receptor beta chain in context. V dropped 5 bases and J dropped 3; count of bases not matched to a gene: 7. Germline V lookup: CDR1 SGHTA, CDR2 FQGNSA. There are 14 residues in the CDR3. Original processing methods: How many nucleated cells were present was estimated from reference gene primer amplification. Sequencing was performed with immunoSEQ multiplex PCR; in TCRdb, only in-frame clones are kept and a portion is missing. Clone size and V and J calls were adopted from that table, with D and trimming inferred from the DNA. Of some 240,000 clones in the sample, 80% to 85% are singletons; the top ten hold roughly 1.4%. This sample was taken from a study of blood T cell repertoires in COVID-19. For the study at large: Samples came from the United States, Italy and Spain, spanning acute and convalescent COVID-19. Sources were T cells, B-cell-depleted T cells, or PBMCs; the material itself was cDNA or gDNA.

Material for sequencing was peripheral blood. The sequence was collected from a woman in her thirties or forties who had recovered from COVID-19. The chain has TRBV7-2 and TRBJ2-7; 7 bases line up with TRBD1. CDR3 loop: CASSHSGQIYEQYF. The CDR3 bases are TGTGCCAGCAGCCATTCGGGACAGATCTACGAGCAGTACTTC.